This TCR beta chain was sequenced for a study of blood T cell repertoires in COVID-19. Original handling: Amplification of reference gene primers provided the estimated nucleated cell counts. Method: immunoSEQ multiplex PCR; TCRdb's copy keeps in-frame clones and lacks some. The DNA gave D and trimming, while V, J and clone size come from that table. The sample carries around 80,000 clones, roughly 80% recorded once. Unmatched junction bases numbered 12, after V lost 6 bases and J lost 6 bases. Germline CDR1 is KGHSH and CDR2 is LQKENI. The CDR3 covers 16 residues. Source material: peripheral blood. This TCR came from an elderly woman with acute or convalescent COVID-19. This chain connects TRBV18 to TRBJ2-1, with 9 bases aligning to TRBD2. CDR3 sequence reads: CASSGQPGLATNEQFF. The CDR3 nucleotides are TGTGCCAGCTCCGGACAGCCGGGACTAGCAACCAATGAGCAGTTCTTC.